What follows is one T cell receptor (beta chain) and its context. The data stem from a study of T cell responses to AZD1222 COVID-19 vaccine. The protocol was immunoSEQ multiplex PCR, while the TCRdb copy is restricted to in-frame clones and leaves out a portion. The sample contains 110,000 to 150,000 clones, around 92% of which appear only once. Trimming left V 7 bases short and J 4 bases short, with 7 bases between. The CDR3 extends over 11 amino acids. Germline loops: CDR1 MDHEN, CDR2 SYDVKM. This chain uses TRBV28 with TRBJ1-1; perhaps TRBD1 as D (5 bases). This receptor was taken from an adult who received the AZD1222 COVID-19 vaccine. This sample comprised peripheral blood, obtained 28 days after the second AZD1222 dose. Here the CDR3 reads CASNGGTEAFF. CDR3 in DNA: TGTGCCAGCAATGGGGGCACTGAAGCTTTCTTT.